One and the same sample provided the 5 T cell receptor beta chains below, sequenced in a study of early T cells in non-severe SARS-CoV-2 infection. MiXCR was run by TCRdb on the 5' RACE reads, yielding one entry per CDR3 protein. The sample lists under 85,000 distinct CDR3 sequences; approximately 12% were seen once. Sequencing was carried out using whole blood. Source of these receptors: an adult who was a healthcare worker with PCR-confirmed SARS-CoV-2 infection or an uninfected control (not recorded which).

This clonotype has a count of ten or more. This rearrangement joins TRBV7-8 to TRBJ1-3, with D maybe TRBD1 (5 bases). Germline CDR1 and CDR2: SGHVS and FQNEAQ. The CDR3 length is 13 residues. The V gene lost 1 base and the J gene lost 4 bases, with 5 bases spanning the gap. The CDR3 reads CASSLEGGNTIYF. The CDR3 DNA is TGTGCCAGCAGCTTAGAGGGGGGAAACACCATATATTTT.

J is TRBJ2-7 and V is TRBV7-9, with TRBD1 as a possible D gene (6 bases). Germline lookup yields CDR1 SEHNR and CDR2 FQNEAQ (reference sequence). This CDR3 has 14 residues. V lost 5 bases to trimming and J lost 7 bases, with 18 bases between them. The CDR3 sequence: CASSERTARSEQYF. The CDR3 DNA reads TGTGCCAGCAGCGAACGGACAGCTCGCTCTGAGCAGTACTTC.

CDR3 DNA sequence: TGTGCCTGGATCCCCATGGGCCTTGTCGGGTTCAATGAGCAGTTCTTC. It yields the protein CAWIPMGLVGFNEQFF. The chain employs TRBV30 and TRBJ2-1; D unresolved. Trimming stripped 4 bases from V and 6 bases from J, with 22 bases between. The germline V gene has CDR1 GTSNPN and CDR2 SVGIG (reference sequence). The CDR3 runs to 16 residues. Drawing the rest from reference TRBV30 and TRBJ2-1, the complete variable domain is SQTIHQWPATLVQPVGSPLSLECTVEGTSNPNLYWYRQAAGRGLQLLFYSVGIGQISSEVPQNLSASRPQDRQFILSSKKLLLSDSGFYLCAWIPMGLVGFNEQFFGPGTRLTVL.

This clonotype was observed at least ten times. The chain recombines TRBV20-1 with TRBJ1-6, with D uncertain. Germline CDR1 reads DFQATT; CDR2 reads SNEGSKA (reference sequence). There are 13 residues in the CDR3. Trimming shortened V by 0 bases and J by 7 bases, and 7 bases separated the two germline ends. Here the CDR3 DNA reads TGCAGTGCTAGAGAAACGGACAATTCACCCCTCCACTTT. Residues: CSARETDNSPLHF.

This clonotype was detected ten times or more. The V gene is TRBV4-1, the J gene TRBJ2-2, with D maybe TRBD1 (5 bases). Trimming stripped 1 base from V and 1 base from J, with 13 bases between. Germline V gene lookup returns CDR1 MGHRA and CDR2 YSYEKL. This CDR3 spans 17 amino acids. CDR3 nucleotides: TGCGCCAGCAGCCAAGTCGTACCAGGGCGGAACACCGGGGAGCTGTTTTTT. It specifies CASSQVVPGRNTGELFF.